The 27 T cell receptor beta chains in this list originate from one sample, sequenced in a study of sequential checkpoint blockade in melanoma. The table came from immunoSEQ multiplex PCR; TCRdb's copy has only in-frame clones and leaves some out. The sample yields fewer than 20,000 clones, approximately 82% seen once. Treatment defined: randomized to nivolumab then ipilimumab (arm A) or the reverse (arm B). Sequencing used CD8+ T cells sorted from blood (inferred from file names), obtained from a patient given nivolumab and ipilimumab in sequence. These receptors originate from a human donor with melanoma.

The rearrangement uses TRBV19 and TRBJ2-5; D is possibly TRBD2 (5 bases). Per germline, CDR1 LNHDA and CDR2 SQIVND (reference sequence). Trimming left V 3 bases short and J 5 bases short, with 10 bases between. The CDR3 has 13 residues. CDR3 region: CASSMDFEETQYF. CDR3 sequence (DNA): TGTGCCAGTAGTATGGACTTCGAGGAGACCCAGTACTTC.

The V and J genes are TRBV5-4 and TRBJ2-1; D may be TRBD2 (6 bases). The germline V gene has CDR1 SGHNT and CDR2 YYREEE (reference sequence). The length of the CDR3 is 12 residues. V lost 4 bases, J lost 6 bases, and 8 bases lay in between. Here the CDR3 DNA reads TGTGCCAGCAGCCCGGAGGGCAATGAGCAGTTCTTC. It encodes CASSPEGNEQFF.

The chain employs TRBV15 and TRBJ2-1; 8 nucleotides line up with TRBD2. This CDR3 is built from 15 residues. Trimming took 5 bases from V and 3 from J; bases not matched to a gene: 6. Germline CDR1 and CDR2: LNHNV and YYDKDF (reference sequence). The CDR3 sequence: CATSPGLAGYNEQFF. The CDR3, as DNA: TGTGCCACCAGCCCCGGACTAGCCGGCTACAATGAGCAGTTCTTC.

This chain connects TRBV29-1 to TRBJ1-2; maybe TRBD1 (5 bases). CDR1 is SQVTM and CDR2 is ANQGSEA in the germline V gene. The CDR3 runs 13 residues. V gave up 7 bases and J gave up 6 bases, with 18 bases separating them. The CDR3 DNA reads TGCAGCGCGCCCTCGGGGGACGGAGATGGCTACACCTTC. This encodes CSAPSGDGDGYTF.

In DNA, the CDR3 is TGTGCCAGCTCACAACTGGTTACAGATACGCAGTATTTT. As protein: CASSQLVTDTQYF. The chain recombines TRBV18 with TRBJ2-3; no firm D call. This CDR3 has 13 amino acids. Germline values: CDR1 KGHSH, CDR2 LQKENI. Trimming stripped 4 bases from V and 3 bases from J, with 8 bases between.

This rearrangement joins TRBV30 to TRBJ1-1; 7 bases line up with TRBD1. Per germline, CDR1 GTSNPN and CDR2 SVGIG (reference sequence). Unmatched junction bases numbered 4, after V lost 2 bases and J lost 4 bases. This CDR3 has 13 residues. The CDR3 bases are TGTGCCTGGAGTAAGGGGGCTGGCACTGAAGCTTTCTTT. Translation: CAWSKGAGTEAFF.

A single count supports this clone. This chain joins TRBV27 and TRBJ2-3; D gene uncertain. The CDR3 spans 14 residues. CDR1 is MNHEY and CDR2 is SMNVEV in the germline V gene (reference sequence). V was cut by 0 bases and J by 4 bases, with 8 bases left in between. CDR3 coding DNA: TGTGCCAGCAGTTTATCCCCAGTGGCAGATACGCAGTATTTT. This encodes CASSLSPVADTQYF.

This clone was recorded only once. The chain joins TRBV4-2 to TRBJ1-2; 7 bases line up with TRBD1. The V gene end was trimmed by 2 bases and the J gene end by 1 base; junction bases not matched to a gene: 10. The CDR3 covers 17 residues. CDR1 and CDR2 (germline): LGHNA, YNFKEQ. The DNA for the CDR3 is TGTGCCAGCAGCCAACCTCCTTCCGGGACAGTTAACTATGGCTACACCTTC. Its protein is CASSQPPSGTVNYGYTF.

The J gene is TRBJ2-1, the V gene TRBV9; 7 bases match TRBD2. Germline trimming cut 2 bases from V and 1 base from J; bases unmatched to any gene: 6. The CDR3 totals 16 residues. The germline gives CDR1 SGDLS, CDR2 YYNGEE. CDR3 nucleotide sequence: TGTGCCAGCAGCGTGGAGGCGGGGGAGTCCTACAATGAGCAGTTCTTC. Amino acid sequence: CASSVEAGESYNEQFF.

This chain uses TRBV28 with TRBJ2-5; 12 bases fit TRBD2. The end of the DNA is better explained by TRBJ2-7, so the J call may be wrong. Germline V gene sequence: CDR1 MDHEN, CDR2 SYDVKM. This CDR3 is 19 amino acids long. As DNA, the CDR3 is TGTGCCAGCAGTTCCAGGTACGGCCCTAGCGGGAGGGGGGCCTACGAGCAGTACTTC. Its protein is CASSSRYGPSGRGAYEQYF.

CDR3 DNA: TGTGCCAGCACCACTTATAAGGGGACTCACATTGGTGAGCAGTTCTTC. Translation: CASTTYKGTHIGEQFF. The chain employs TRBV9 and TRBJ2-1, with D possibly TRBD2 on 6 matching bases. Per the germline V gene, CDR1 is SGDLS and CDR2 is YYNGEE. The CDR3 length is 16 residues. The germline V and J ends were trimmed by 6 bases and 9 bases, with 25 bases remaining between them.

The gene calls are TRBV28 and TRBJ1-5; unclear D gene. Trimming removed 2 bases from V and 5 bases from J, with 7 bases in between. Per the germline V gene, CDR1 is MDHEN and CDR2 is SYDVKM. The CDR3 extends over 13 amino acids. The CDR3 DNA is TGTGCCAGCAGTTTAGGCAGATATCAGCCCCAGCATTTT. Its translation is CASSLGRYQPQHF.

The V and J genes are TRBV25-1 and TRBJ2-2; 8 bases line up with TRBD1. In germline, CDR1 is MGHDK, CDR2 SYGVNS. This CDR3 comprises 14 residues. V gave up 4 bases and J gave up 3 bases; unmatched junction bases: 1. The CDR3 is CASSVQGDTGELFF. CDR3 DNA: TGTGCCAGCAGTGTACAGGGGGACACCGGGGAGCTGTTTTTT.

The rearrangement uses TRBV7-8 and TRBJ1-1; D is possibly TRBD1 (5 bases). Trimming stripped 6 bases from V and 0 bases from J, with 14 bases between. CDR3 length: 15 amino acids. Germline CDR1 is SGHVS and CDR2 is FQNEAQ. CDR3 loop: CASSAVTDMNTEAFF. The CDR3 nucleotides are TGTGCCAGCAGTGCGGTGACGGACATGAACACTGAAGCTTTCTTT. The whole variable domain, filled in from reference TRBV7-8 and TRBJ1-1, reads GAGVSQSPRYKVAKRGQDVALRCDPISGHVSLFWYQQALGQGPEFLTYFQNEAQLDKSGLPSDRFFAERPEGSVSTLKIQRTQQEDSAVYLCASSAVTDMNTEAFFGQGTRLTVV.

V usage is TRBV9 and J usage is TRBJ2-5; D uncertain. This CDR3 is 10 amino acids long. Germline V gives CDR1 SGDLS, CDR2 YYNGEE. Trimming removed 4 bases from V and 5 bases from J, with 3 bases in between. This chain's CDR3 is CASSQETQYF. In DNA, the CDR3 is TGTGCCAGCAGCCAGGAGACCCAGTACTTC.

The CDR3 sequence is CASSLVRQTYEQYF. The CDR3 nucleotides are TGTGCCAGCAGTTTAGTCAGGCAAACCTACGAGCAGTACTTC. V is TRBV27 and J is TRBJ2-5; D gene unclear. The J call could be wrong; TRBJ2-7 is a better fit for the DNA end. The CDR3 consists of 14 residues. The germline V gene encodes CDR1 MNHEY and CDR2 SMNVEV (reference sequence).

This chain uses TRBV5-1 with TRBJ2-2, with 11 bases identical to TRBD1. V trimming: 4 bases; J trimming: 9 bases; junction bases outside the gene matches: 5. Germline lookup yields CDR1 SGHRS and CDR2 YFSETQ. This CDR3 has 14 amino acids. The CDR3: CASSLGQGDRELFF. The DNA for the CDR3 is TGCGCCAGCAGCCTGGGACAGGGGGACAGGGAGCTGTTTTTT.

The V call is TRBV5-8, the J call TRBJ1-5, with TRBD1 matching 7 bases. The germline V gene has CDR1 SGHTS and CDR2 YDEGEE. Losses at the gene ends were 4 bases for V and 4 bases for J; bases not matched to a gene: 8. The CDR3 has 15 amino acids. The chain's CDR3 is CASSTRQGTNQPQHF. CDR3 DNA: TGTGCCAGCAGCACCAGACAGGGCACTAATCAGCCCCAGCATTTT.

This CDR3 is CASSWGQGRYGYTF. As DNA, the CDR3 is TGTGCCAGCAGTTGGGGACAGGGGAGGTATGGCTACACCTTC. The chain carries TRBV6-5 and TRBJ1-2; 10 bases align to TRBD1. Trimming removed 4 bases from V and 5 bases from J; junction bases left unmatched: 4. Germline V CDR1 and CDR2: MNHEY, SVGAGI. This CDR3 is 14 amino acids long.

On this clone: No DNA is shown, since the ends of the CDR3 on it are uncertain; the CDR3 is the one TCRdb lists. CDR3: CASSFRARGFDSPLHF. V gene TRBV28 combines with J gene TRBJ1-6; the D segment call TRBD1 is taken from the table without a DNA check. CDR1 and CDR2 from the germline V gene are MDHEN and SYDVKM. The CDR3 length equals 16 residues, ends included.

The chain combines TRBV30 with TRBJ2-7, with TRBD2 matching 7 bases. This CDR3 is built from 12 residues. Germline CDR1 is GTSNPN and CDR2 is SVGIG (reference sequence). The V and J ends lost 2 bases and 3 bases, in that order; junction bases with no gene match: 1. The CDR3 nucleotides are TGTGCCTGGAGTAGCGGGGACTACGAGCAGTACTTC. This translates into CAWSSGDYEQYF.

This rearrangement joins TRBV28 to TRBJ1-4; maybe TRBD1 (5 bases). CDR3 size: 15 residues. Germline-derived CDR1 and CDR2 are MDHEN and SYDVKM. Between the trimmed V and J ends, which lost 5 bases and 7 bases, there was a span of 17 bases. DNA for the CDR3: TGTGCCAGCAGTCCCACAGGATACGGGCTTGAAAAACTGTTTTTT. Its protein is CASSPTGYGLEKLFF.

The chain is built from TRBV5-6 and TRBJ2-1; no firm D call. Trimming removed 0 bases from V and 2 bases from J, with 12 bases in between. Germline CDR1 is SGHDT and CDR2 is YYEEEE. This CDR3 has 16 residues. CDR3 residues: CASSLAGGLPYNEQFF. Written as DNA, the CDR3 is TGTGCCAGCAGCTTGGCGGGTGGGTTGCCCTACAATGAGCAGTTCTTC. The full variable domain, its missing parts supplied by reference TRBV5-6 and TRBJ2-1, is DAGVTQSPTHLIKTRGQQVTLRCSPKSGHDTVSWYQQALGQGPQFIFQYYEEEERQRGNFPDRFSGHQFPNYSSELNVNALLLGDSALYLCASSLAGGLPYNEQFFGPGTRLTVL.

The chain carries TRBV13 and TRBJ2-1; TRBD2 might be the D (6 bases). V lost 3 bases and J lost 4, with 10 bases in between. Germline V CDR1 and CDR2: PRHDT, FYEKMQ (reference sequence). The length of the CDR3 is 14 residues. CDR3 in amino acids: CASSFWDSYNEQFF. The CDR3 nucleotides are TGTGCCAGCAGCTTTTGGGACTCTTACAATGAGCAGTTCTTC.

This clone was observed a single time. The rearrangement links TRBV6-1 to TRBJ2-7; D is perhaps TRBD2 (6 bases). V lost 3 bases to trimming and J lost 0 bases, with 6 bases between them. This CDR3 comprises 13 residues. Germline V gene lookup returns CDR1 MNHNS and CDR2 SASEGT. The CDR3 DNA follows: TGTGCCAGCAGTGAGGGACTCTCCTACGAGCAGTACTTC. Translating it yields CASSEGLSYEQYF.

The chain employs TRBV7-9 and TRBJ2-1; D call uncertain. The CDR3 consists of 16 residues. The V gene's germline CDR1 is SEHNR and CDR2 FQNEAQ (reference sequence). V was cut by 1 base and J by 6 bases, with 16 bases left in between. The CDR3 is CASSLVNWAAPNEQFF. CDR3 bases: TGTGCCAGCAGCTTAGTAAATTGGGCAGCACCCAATGAGCAGTTCTTC.

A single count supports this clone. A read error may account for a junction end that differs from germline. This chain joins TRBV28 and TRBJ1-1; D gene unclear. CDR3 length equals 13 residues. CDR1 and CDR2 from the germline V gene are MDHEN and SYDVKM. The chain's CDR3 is CAGSLVGDTEAFF. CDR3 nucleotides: TGTGCCGGCAGTTTGGTGGGAGACACTGAAGCTTTCTTT.